This passage covers 29 T cell receptor beta chains from one sample sequenced in a study of beta chain features in type 1 diabetes. General study points: Shortening that was moderate but significant affected the TCRB CDR3s of Type 1 diabetes patients in all four CD4+ subsets.

The authors reverse transcribed all of the isolated RNA, so sequencing captured expressed TCRB transcripts. Measured with immunoSEQ multiplex PCR; TCRdb has only the in-frame clones, and not every one. The data hold more than 150,000 clones, with 9% observed a single time. No antigens are known for them. What was sequenced was central memory CD4+ T cells from blood. These receptors all stem from a woman in her thirties with type 1 diabetes.

This chain uses TRBV5-5 with TRBJ2-2, with D tentatively TRBD2 (6 bases). V lost 0 bases, J lost 3 bases, and 12 bases lay in between. This CDR3 is 16 amino acids long. Germline CDR1 is SGHKS and CDR2 is YYEKEE (reference sequence). DNA of the CDR3: TGTGCCAGCAGCTTGGGGGCTAGCGACTACACCGGGGAGCTGTTTTTT. Translated, it gives CASSLGASDYTGELFF.

This clone appeared a few times. V is TRBV5-1 and J is TRBJ2-1; 8 bases align to TRBD1. The CDR3 is 19 residues long. Trimming took 4 bases from V and 0 from J; bases not matched to a gene: 15. Per germline, CDR1 SGHRS and CDR2 YFSETQ. The CDR3 spells CASSKGTGARPSSYNEQFF. The CDR3 region has the DNA TGCGCCAGCAGCAAGGGGACAGGTGCTAGACCGAGCTCCTACAATGAGCAGTTCTTC.

This clone was observed a handful of times. V is TRBV12-5 and J is TRBJ1-4; 7 positions agree with TRBD1. Germline values: CDR1 LGHNT, CDR2 FRNRAP. V was pared by 5 bases and J by 7 bases, with 7 bases of the junction left unmatched. The CDR3 covers 14 residues. The CDR3 nucleotides read TGTGCTAGTGGTCAGGGACAGTTTGGTGAAAAACTGTTTTTT. Its protein is CASGQGQFGEKLFF.

This clone was seen only a few times. This chain uses TRBV30 with TRBJ1-2; D is unresolved. Per the germline V gene, CDR1 is GTSNPN and CDR2 is SVGIG (reference sequence). Trimming shortened V by 1 base and J by 4 bases, and 7 bases separated the two germline ends. CDR3 length equals 12 residues. CDR3 in amino acids: CAWSAASYGYTF. CDR3 in DNA: TGTGCCTGGAGTGCCGCCAGCTATGGCTACACCTTC. Looking up the rest from reference TRBV30 and TRBJ1-2 gives the full variable domain: SQTIHQWPATLVQPVGSPLSLECTVEGTSNPNLYWYRQAAGRGLQLLFYSVGIGQISSEVPQNLSASRPQDRQFILSSKKLLLSDSGFYLCAWSAASYGYTFGSGTRLTVV.

The rearrangement uses TRBV6-5 and TRBJ1-2; TRBD1 matches 9 bases. The germline V gene encodes CDR1 MNHEY and CDR2 SVGAGI. This CDR3 has 14 residues. V shed 8 bases and J 6 bases; nucleotides not matched to a gene: 10. CDR3 nucleotides: TGTGCCAGCGGGGGACAGGGTGAATTACATGGCTACACCTTC. Translating gives CASGGQGELHGYTF.

This clone was detected many times. Other DNA sequences from this sample encode an identical CDR3 as well. This sequence joins TRBV18 and TRBJ1-1; 9 bases are a match to TRBD1. Germline V CDR1 and CDR2: KGHSH, LQKENI. After removal of 3 bases from V and 3 bases from J, the junction contained 5 bases not matched to a gene. This CDR3 is built from 15 residues. The DNA of the CDR3 is TGTGCCAGCTCACCGAAGACAGGGGGTGACACTGAAGCTTTCTTT. This encodes CASSPKTGGDTEAFF.

The table lists this clone with a few counts. The chain employs TRBV5-1 and TRBJ2-7; tentatively, D is TRBD1 (7 bases). Per the germline V gene, CDR1 is SGHRS and CDR2 is YFSETQ. The CDR3 sequence is 13 residues long. Deletions cut 2 bases from V and 6 bases from J, with 12 bases between. Here the CDR3 DNA reads TGCGCCAGCAGCTTCGGGACAGCGGGCGAGCAGTACTTC. Translation gives CASSFGTAGEQYF.

This clone was detected ten times or more. V gene TRBV19 combines with J gene TRBJ2-1, with D possibly being TRBD2 (5 bases). Trimming cost V 4 bases and J 5 bases, with 18 bases left between them. CDR3 length equals 16 residues. CDR1 and CDR2 from the germline V gene are LNHDA and SQIVND (reference sequence). Here the CDR3 reads CASSKGFSRDHNEQFF. The DNA of the CDR3 is TGTGCCAGTAGTAAGGGATTTTCCCGGGATCACAATGAGCAGTTCTTC.

The chain combines TRBV29-1 with TRBJ1-1; 8 bases are a match to TRBD1. Germline-derived CDR1 and CDR2 are SQVTM and ANQGSEA. Trimming cost V 7 bases and J 2 bases; bases outside gene matches: 3. The CDR3 loop spans 12 amino acids. The CDR3 here is CSAGQGNTEAFF. The CDR3 DNA reads TGCAGCGCTGGACAGGGAAACACTGAAGCTTTCTTT.

For this clone: Additional DNA sequences in this sample encode the identical CDR3. The genes are TRBV5-1 and TRBJ2-7; 7 bases match TRBD1. CDR1 is SGHRS and CDR2 is YFSETQ in the germline V gene. CDR3 length: 14 amino acids. Germline trimming cut 4 bases from V and 0 bases from J; bases unmatched to any gene: 4. The CDR3: CASSPGDSSYEQYF. CDR3 in DNA: TGCGCCAGCAGCCCAGGGGACAGCTCCTACGAGCAGTACTTC.

This clone was detected only a few times. The rearrangement links TRBV19 to TRBJ2-1; 11 bases fit TRBD1. In germline, CDR1 is LNHDA, CDR2 SQIVND (reference sequence). This CDR3 has 18 amino acids. V gave up 6 bases and J gave up 5 bases; unmatched junction bases: 15. CDR3 region: CASRAGTGGVIPDNEQFF. The CDR3 DNA follows: TGTGCCAGTAGAGCCGGGACAGGGGGTGTCATTCCGGACAATGAGCAGTTCTTC.

This clone occurred a few times. The chain has TRBV30 and TRBJ1-1, with 7 bases aligning to TRBD1. The junction had 5 bases not matched to a gene; V was cut back by 6 bases and J by 1 base. CDR3 length equals 13 residues. The germline gives CDR1 GTSNPN, CDR2 SVGIG (reference sequence). CDR3 loop: CACTGQPNTEAFF. The DNA for the CDR3 is TGTGCCTGTACGGGACAGCCGAACACTGAAGCTTTCTTT. Based on the CDR3 plus reference TRBV30 and TRBJ1-1, the full variable domain is SQTIHQWPATLVQPVGSPLSLECTVEGTSNPNLYWYRQAAGRGLQLLFYSVGIGQISSEVPQNLSASRPQDRQFILSSKKLLLSDSGFYLCACTGQPNTEAFFGQGTRLTVV.

This rearrangement joins TRBV4-2 to TRBJ2-1, with TRBD2 identical over 10 bases. V trimming: 0 bases; J trimming: 6 bases; junction bases outside the gene matches: 8. CDR3 size: 17 residues. Germline-derived CDR1 and CDR2 are LGHNA and YNFKEQ. This CDR3 reads CASSQDPAGGFSNEQFF. For the CDR3, the DNA is TGTGCCAGCAGCCAAGATCCAGCGGGAGGGTTTAGCAATGAGCAGTTCTTC.

This rearrangement joins TRBV28 to TRBJ2-7, with D possibly being TRBD2 (6 bases). Germline CDR1 is MDHEN and CDR2 is SYDVKM. V lost 5 bases and J 3 bases, leaving 20 bases between the germline ends. This CDR3 contains 16 residues. DNA of the CDR3: TGTGCCAGCAGTCCTATCTCCGGGGGAGGAGTCTACGAGCAGTACTTC. The encoded protein is CASSPISGGGVYEQYF.

This rearrangement joins TRBV15 to TRBJ2-3; 9 bases line up with TRBD2. CDR1 LNHNV and CDR2 YYDKDF come from the germline V gene (reference sequence). The CDR3 runs 17 residues. Losses at the gene ends were 0 bases for V and 3 bases for J; bases not matched to a gene: 7. The CDR3 DNA reads as TGTGCCACCAGCAGAGATGGCGTCGGACTAGCGACAGATACGCAGTATTTT. The encoded protein is CATSRDGVGLATDTQYF.

The gene calls are TRBV19 and TRBJ2-7; D possibly corresponds to TRBD1 (6 bases). The CDR3 extends over 15 amino acids. Germline V CDR1 and CDR2: LNHDA, SQIVND (reference sequence). V lost 6 bases and J 0 bases, leaving 15 bases between the germline ends. The CDR3 coding sequence is TGTGCCAGTAGATCTGCCGGGACATTCTCCTACGAGCAGTACTTC. Translation gives CASRSAGTFSYEQYF.

This clone was counted between two and nine times. The genes are TRBV18 and TRBJ2-6; D ambiguous. This CDR3 has 14 residues. Trimming took off 5 bases at V and 3 bases at J, with 8 bases between the two ends. Germline CDR1 and CDR2: KGHSH and LQKENI. CDR3 sequence: CASSSSGGANVLTF. In DNA form, the CDR3 reads TGTGCCAGCTCATCATCCGGTGGGGCCAACGTCCTGACTTTC.

This clone was seen only a few times. This chain joins TRBV30 and TRBJ1-1; tentative D call: TRBD1 (5 bases). This CDR3 contains 13 residues. V was cut by 0 bases and J by 8 bases, with 13 bases left in between. From germline, CDR1 is GTSNPN and CDR2 SVGIG (reference sequence). Here the CDR3 DNA reads TGTGCCTGGAGTGTTCGGACGGGGGGAGAAGCTTTCTTT. Translation: CAWSVRTGGEAFF.

Only a few counts were recorded for this clone. V and J are TRBV2 and TRBJ1-1; 8 bases agree with TRBD1. This CDR3 comprises 13 residues. The J segment lost 1 base and the V segment lost 7 bases, leaving 2 bases of the junction unmatched. CDR1 and CDR2 (germline): SNHLY, FYNNEI. In nucleotides, the CDR3 is TGTGCCAGCAACGGACAGGGGAACACTGAAGCTTTCTTT. This translates into CASNGQGNTEAFF.

This chain connects TRBV7-9 to TRBJ1-4; no reliable D call. Trimming pared 8 bases from V and 7 bases from J, leaving 14 bases between. The germline V gene encodes CDR1 SEHNR and CDR2 FQNEAQ (reference sequence). This CDR3 has 13 residues. The CDR3 nucleotides are TGTGCCAGCTCACGGGGTTTCGGTGAAAAACTGTTTTTT. It yields the protein CASSRGFGEKLFF.

This clone came up a few times. J is TRBJ2-2 and V is TRBV4-2, with 11 nucleotides matching TRBD2. CDR1 and CDR2 (germline): LGHNA, YNFKEQ. This CDR3 is built from 15 residues. V gave up 6 bases and J gave up 1 base; unmatched junction bases: 1. CDR3 in amino acids: CASRGLAVNTGELFF. The CDR3 DNA reads as TGTGCCAGCAGGGGACTAGCGGTGAACACCGGGGAGCTGTTTTTT.

The genes are TRBV29-1 and TRBJ2-7; tentatively, D is TRBD1 (5 bases). Trimming stripped 3 bases from V and 0 bases from J, with 15 bases between. The CDR3 sequence is 15 residues long. Germline CDR1 reads SQVTM; CDR2 reads ANQGSEA. The CDR3 sequence: CSVDRVQGNSYEQYF. In DNA form, the CDR3 reads TGCAGCGTTGATAGAGTCCAGGGAAACTCCTACGAGCAGTACTTC.

This clone was counted only a few times. The gene calls are TRBV27 and TRBJ1-4; D perhaps matches TRBD1 (6 bases). The germline CDR1 and CDR2 sequences are MNHEY and SMNVEV (reference sequence). The CDR3 totals 14 residues. Trimming took off 2 bases at V and 8 bases at J, with 12 bases between the two ends. CDR3 amino acids: CASSLGGGDEKLFF. The CDR3, as DNA: TGTGCCAGCAGTTTAGGGGGGGGCGACGAAAAACTGTTTTTT.

This clone was counted between two and nine times. The chain couples TRBV11-2 to TRBJ1-1; TRBD1 agrees at 7 bases. Germline V gene data show CDR1 as SGHAT and CDR2 as FQNNGV. This CDR3 is 15 amino acids long. Trimming at V came to 3 bases and at J to 1 base, leaving 5 bases not matched to a gene. The CDR3 sequence is CASSLGDSENTEAFF. CDR3 nucleotide sequence: TGTGCCAGCAGCTTGGGGGACAGCGAGAACACTGAAGCTTTCTTT.

This clone showed up just a few times. The chain has TRBV15 and TRBJ1-2; D ambiguous. The CDR3 has 14 amino acids. V lost 1 base to trimming and J lost 1 base, with 7 bases between them. Germline CDR1 LNHNV, CDR2 YYDKDF (reference sequence). The CDR3 region is CATSRGLVNYGYTF. CDR3 nucleotide sequence: TGTGCCACCAGCAGAGGGTTAGTTAACTATGGCTACACCTTC.

The DNA of the CDR3 is TGTGCCAGCTCACCTGGACAGGCCTCTGGAAACACCATATATTTT. It codes for CASSPGQASGNTIYF. The chain combines TRBV18 with TRBJ1-3; 7 bases agree with TRBD1. The CDR3 consists of 15 residues. Germline V gene lookup returns CDR1 KGHSH and CDR2 LQKENI. V was pared by 3 bases and J by 0 bases, with 2 bases of the junction left unmatched.

This chain links TRBV5-6 with TRBJ2-7; D is undetermined. Germline values: CDR1 SGHDT, CDR2 YYEEEE. CDR3 length: 16 residues. Trimming pared 0 bases from V and 6 bases from J, leaving 19 bases between. In DNA form, the CDR3 reads TGTGCCAGCAGCTTGGCCCAAGCGCTTTATACGGGCGAGCAGTACTTC. Amino acid sequence: CASSLAQALYTGEQYF. Based on the CDR3 plus reference TRBV5-6 and TRBJ2-7, the full variable domain is DAGVTQSPTHLIKTRGQQVTLRCSPKSGHDTVSWYQQALGQGPQFIFQYYEEEERQRGNFPDRFSGHQFPNYSSELNVNALLLGDSALYLCASSLAQALYTGEQYFGPGTRLTVT.

The J gene is TRBJ2-5, the V gene TRBV14, with 8 bases identical to TRBD2. CDR1 and CDR2 from the germline V gene are SGHDN and FVKESK. Germline trimming cut 4 bases from V and 4 bases from J; bases unmatched to any gene: 8. This CDR3 contains 15 residues. The chain's CDR3 is CASSLIAGTRETQYF. In DNA form, the CDR3 reads TGTGCCAGCAGCCTTATAGCGGGAACTAGAGAGACCCAGTACTTC.

The chain has TRBV27 and TRBJ1-2, with TRBD1 as a possible D gene (5 bases). CDR3 length: 15 amino acids. CDR1 MNHEY and CDR2 SMNVEV come from the germline V gene (reference sequence). The ends were cut back, 1 base at V and 8 bases at J, with 17 bases in the middle. CDR3 DNA: TGTGCCAGCAGTTTATTAAGCGGAGGGGTATCCGGCTACACCTTC. Protein: CASSLLSGGVSGYTF.